A single TCR beta chain is shown here with its context. This sample stems from a study of OX40 agonist ivuxolimab in advanced cancers. V trimming: 5 bases; J trimming: 3 bases; junction bases outside the gene matches: 4. Germline lookup yields CDR1 SSHAT and CDR2 FNYEAQ (reference sequence). The CDR3 loop spans 15 amino acids. TCRdb keeps only in-frame clones here, not all; method: immunoSEQ multiplex PCR. The sample lists 35,000 to 40,000 clones; around 93% were seen once. The sample was CD4+ or CD8+ T cells sorted from blood, taken in a trial of the OX40 agonist ivuxolimab. The chain combines TRBV7-7 with TRBJ2-2, with 9 bases aligning to TRBD1. The TCR comes from an adult with an advanced solid tumor such as melanoma, head and neck, liver or kidney cancer. This CDR3 is CASSLGTGHTGELFF. CDR3 coding DNA: TGTGCCAGCAGCCTAGGGACAGGGCACACCGGGGAGCTGTTTTTT. The whole variable domain, remainder taken from reference TRBV7-7 and TRBJ2-2, is GAGVSQSPRYKVTKRGQDVTLRCDPISSHATLYWYQQALGQGPEFLTYFNYEAQPDKSGLPSDRFSAERPEGSISTLTIQRTEQRDSAMYRCASSLGTGHTGELFFGEGSRLTVL.